This T cell receptor beta chain was identified in a study of cytomegalovirus exposure and HLA in healthy donors. On the study more broadly: From donors who were HLA-typed, an early data release held 75 million to 85 million unique TCRs.

Study-level points and caveats: Analyzed later, association rates of TCRs varied across HLA loci, with DRB1 most and HLA-C fewest. Some V segments, TRBV6-2 and TRBV6-3 among them, were indistinguishable and were therefore excluded. Cytomegalovirus-associated status was assigned to roughly 160 TCR beta chains.

About this clone: Its antigen remains unidentified.

CDR3 length equals 14 residues. Primers for the PCR totalled 60 Vbeta and 13 Jbeta. Libraries were prepared by immunoSEQ multiplex PCR; TCRdb keeps only in-frame clonotypes and omits some of them. Here the sample spans about 200,000 clones, about four fifths being singletons. The clonotype comes from a woman between 35 and 50 years old in good health and CMV-seronegative. The gene calls are TRBV21-1 and TRBJ2-1; no check of the table's D call, TRBD1, against the DNA was made. TRBV21-1 is a known pseudogene. Input material: PBMCs. The CDR3 nucleotides are TGTGCCAGCAGCAAAGTAATGGACAGCAATGAGCAGTTCTTC. This sequence encodes CASSKVMDSNEQFF.